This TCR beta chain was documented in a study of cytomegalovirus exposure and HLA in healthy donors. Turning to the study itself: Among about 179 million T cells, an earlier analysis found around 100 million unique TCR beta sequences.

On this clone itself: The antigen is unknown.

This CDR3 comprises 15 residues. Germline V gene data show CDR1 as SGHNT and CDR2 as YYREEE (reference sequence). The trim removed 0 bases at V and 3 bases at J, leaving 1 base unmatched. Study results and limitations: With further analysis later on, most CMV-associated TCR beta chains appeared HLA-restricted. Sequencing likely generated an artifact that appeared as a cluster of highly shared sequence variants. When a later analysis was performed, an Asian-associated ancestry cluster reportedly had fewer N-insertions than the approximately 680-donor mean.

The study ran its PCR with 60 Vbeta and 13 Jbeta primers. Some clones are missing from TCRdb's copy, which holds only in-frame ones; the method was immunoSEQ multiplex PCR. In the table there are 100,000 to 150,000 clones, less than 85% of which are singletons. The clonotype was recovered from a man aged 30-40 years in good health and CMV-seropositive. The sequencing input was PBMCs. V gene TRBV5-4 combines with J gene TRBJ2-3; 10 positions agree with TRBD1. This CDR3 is CASSLGDRGTDTQYF. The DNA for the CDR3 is TGTGCCAGCAGCTTGGGGGACAGGGGTACAGATACGCAGTATTTT.